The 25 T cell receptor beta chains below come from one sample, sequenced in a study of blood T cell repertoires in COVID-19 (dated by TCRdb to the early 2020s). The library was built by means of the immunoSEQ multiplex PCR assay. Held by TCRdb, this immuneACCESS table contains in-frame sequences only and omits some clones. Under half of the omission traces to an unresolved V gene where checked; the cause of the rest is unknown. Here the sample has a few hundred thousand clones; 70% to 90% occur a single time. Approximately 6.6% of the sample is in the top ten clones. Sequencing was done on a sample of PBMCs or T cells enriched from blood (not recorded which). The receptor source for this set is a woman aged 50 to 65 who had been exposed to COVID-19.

This CDR3 is CASSQDAGAGYTF. The CDR3 nucleotides read TGTGCCAGCAGCCAAGACGCAGGGGCGGGCTACACCTTC. The chain carries TRBV3-1 (or the pseudogene TRBV3-2) and TRBJ1-2; D perhaps matches TRBD1 (6 bases). Trimming removed 0 bases from V and 8 bases from J, with 10 bases in between. The CDR3 contains 13 residues. Germline loops: CDR1 LGHDT, CDR2 YNNKEL (reference sequence).

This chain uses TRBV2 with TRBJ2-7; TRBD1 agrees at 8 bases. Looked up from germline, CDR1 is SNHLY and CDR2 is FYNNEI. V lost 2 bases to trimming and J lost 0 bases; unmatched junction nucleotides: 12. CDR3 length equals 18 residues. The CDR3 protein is CASSEFNQGASSSYEQYF. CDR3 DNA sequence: TGTGCCAGCAGTGAATTCAACCAGGGGGCTTCCAGCTCCTACGAGCAGTACTTC.

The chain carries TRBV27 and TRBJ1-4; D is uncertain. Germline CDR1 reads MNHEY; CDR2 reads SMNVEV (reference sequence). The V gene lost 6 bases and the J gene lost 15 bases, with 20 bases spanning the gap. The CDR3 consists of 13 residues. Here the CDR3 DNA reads TGTGCCAGCAGCCCTGCTGGACTCAGGCCCGTGTTTTTT. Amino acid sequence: CASSPAGLRPVFF.

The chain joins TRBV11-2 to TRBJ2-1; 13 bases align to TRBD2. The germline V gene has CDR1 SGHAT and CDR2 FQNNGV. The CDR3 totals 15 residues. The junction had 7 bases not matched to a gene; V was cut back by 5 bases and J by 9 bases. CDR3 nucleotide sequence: TGTGCCAGCAGCCCAACTAGCGGGGGGGATCTTGAGCAGTTCTTC. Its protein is CASSPTSGGDLEQFF.

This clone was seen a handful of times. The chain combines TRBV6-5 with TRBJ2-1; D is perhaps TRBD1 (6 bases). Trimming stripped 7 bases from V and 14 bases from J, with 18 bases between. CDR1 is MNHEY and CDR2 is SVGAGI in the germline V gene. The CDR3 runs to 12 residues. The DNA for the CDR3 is TGTGCCAGCACTTTCGACAGGTATGATGAGTTCTTC. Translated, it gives CASTFDRYDEFF.

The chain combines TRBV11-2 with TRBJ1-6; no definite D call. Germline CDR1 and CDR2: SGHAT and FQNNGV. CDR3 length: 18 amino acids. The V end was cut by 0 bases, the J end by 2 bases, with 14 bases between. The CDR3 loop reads CASSLDLRGKAYNSPLHF. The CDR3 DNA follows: TGTGCCAGCAGCTTAGATCTCCGAGGGAAAGCCTATAATTCACCCCTCCACTTT. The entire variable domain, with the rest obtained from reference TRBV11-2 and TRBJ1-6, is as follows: EAGVAQSPRYKIIEKRQSVAFWCNPISGHATLYWYQQILGQGPKLLIQFQNNGVVDDSQLPKDRFSAERLKGVDSTLKIQPAKLEDSAVYLCASSLDLRGKAYNSPLHFGNGTRLTVT.

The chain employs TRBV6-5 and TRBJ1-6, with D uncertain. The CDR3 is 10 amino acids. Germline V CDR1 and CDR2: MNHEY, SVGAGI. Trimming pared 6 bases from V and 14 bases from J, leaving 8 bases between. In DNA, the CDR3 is TGTGCCAGCAGGGAGAGGACCCTCCACTTT. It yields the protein CASRERTLHF.

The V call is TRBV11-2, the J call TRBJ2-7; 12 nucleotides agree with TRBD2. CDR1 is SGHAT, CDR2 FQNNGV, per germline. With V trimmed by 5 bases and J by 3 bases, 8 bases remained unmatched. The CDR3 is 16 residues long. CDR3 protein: CASSRPGLAGFYEQYF. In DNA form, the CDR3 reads TGTGCCAGCAGCCGACCCGGACTAGCGGGGTTCTACGAGCAGTACTTC.

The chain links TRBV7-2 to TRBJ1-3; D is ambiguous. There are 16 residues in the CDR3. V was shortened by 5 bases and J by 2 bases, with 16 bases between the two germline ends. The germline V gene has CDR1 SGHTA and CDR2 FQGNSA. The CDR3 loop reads CASSDQPGPAGNTIYF. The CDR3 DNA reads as TGTGCCAGCAGCGACCAACCGGGTCCCGCTGGAAACACCATATATTTT.

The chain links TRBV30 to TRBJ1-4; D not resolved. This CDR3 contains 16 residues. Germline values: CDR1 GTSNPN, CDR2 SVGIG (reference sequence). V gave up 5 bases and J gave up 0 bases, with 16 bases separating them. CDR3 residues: CAWDFRLSSTNEKLFF. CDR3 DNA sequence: TGTGCCTGGGACTTTCGTCTCTCGTCAACTAATGAAAAACTGTTTTTT.

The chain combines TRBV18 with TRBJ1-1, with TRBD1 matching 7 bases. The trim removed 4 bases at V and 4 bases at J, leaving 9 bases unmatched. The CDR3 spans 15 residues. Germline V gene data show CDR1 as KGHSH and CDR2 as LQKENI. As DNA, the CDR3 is TGTGCCAGCTCACAAATGACAGGGTTGTCCACTGAAGCTTTCTTT. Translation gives CASSQMTGLSTEAFF.

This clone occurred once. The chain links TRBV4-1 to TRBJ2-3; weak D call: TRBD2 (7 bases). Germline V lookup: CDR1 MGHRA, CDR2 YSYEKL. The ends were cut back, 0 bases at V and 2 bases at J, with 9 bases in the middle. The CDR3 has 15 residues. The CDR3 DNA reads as TGCGCCAGCAGCCAAGAAGGGGGGGACACAGATACGCAGTATTTT. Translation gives CASSQEGGDTDTQYF.

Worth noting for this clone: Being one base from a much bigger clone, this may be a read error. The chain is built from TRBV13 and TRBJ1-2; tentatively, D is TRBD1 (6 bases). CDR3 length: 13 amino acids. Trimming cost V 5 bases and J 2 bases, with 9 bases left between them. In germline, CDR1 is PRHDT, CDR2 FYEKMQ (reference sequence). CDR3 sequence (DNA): TGTGCCAGCAGCGACCAGGGGAACTATGGCTACACCTTC. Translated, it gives CASSDQGNYGYTF.

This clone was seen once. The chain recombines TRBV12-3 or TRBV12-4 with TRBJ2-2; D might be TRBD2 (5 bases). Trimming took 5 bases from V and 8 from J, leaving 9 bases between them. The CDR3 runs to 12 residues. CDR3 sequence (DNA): TGTGCCAGCAGTCGCGGCGGGGGGGAGCTGTTTTTT. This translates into CASSRGGGELFF.

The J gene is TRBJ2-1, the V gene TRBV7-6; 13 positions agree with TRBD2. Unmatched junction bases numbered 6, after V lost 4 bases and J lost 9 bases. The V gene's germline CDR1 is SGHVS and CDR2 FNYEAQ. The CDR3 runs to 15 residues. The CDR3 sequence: CASSSLRTSGGEQFF. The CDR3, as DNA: TGTGCCAGCAGCTCCCTCCGGACTAGCGGGGGTGAGCAGTTCTTC.

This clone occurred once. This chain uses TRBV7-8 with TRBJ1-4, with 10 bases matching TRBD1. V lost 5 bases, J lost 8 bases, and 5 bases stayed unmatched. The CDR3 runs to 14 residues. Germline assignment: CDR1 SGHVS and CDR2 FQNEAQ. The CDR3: CASSLDRGNEKLFF. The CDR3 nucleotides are TGTGCCAGCAGCCTGGACAGGGGGAACGAAAAACTGTTTTTT.

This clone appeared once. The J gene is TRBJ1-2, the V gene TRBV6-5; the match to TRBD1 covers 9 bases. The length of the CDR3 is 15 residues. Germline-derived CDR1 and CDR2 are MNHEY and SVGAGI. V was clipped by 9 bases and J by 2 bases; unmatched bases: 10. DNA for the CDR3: TGTGCCAGTAACGCACCGGGACAGGGAAACTATGGCTACACCTTC. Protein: CASNAPGQGNYGYTF.

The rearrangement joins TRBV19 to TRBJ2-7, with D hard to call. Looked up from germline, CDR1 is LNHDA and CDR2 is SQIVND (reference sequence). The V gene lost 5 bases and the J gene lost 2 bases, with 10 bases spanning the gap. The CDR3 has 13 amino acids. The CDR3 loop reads CASSRRQTYEQYF. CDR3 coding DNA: TGTGCCAGTAGTCGGCGACAAACCTACGAGCAGTACTTC.

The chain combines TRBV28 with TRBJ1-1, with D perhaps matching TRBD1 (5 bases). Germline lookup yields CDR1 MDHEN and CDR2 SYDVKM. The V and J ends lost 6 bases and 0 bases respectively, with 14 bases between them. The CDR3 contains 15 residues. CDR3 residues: CASSERGSMNTEAFF. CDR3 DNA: TGTGCCAGCAGCGAAAGGGGATCTATGAACACTGAAGCTTTCTTT. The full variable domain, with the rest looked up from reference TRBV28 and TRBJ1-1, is DVKVTQSSRYLVKRTGEKVFLECVQDMDHENMFWYRQDPGLGLRLIYFSYDVKMKEKGDIPEGYSVSREKKERFSLILESASTNQTSMYLCASSERGSMNTEAFFGQGTRLTVV.

CDR3 in DNA: TGTGCCATCCTTGACAGGGTGGAATATGGCTACACCTTC. Translating gives CAILDRVEYGYTF. J is TRBJ1-2 and V is TRBV2, with 7 positions matching TRBD1. This CDR3 comprises 13 residues. The J segment lost 5 bases and the V segment lost 10 bases, leaving 10 bases of the junction unmatched. Germline CDR1 reads SNHLY; CDR2 reads FYNNEI. Using reference TRBV2 and TRBJ1-2 for the parts outside the CDR3, the full variable domain is EPEVTQTPSHQVTQMGQEVILRCVPISNHLYFYWYRQILGQKVEFLVSFYNNEISEKSEIFDDQFSVERPDGSNFTLKIRSTKLEDSAMYFCAILDRVEYGYTFGSGTRLTVV.

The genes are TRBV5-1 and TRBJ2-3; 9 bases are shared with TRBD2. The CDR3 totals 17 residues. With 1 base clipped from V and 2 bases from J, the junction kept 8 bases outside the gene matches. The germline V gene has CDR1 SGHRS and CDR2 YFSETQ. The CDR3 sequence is CASSLTLAGHYTDTQYF. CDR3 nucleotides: TGCGCCAGCAGCTTGACCCTAGCGGGGCACTACACAGATACGCAGTATTTT.

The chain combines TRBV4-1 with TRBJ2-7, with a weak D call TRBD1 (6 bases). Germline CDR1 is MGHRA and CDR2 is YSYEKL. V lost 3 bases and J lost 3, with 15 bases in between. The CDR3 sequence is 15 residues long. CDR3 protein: CASSQTQGSGYEQYF. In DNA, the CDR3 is TGCGCCAGCAGCCAGACACAGGGATCGGGCTACGAGCAGTACTTC.

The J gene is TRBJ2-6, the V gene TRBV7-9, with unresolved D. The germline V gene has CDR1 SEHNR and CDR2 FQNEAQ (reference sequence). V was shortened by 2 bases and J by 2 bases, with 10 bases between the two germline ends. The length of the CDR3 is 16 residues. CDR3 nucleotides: TGTGCCAGCAGCTTATCGTTACTAACTGGGGCCAACGTCCTGACTTTC. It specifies CASSLSLLTGANVLTF. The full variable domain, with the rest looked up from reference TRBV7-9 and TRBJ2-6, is DTGVSQNPRHKITKRGQNVTFRCDPISEHNRLYWYRQTLGQGPEFLTYFQNEAQLEKSRLLSDRFSAERPKGSFSTLEIQRTEQGDSAMYLCASSLSLLTGANVLTFGAGSRLTVL.

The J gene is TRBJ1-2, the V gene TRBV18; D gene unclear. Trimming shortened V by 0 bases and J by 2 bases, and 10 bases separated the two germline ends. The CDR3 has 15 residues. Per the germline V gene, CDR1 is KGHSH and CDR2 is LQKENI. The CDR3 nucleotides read TGTGCCAGCTCACCACCTGGCAGATTGAACTATGGCTACACCTTC. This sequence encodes CASSPPGRLNYGYTF.

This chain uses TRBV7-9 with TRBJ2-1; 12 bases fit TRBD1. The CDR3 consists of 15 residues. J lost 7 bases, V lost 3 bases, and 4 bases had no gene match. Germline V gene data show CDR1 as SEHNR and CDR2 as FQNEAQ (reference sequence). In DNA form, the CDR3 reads TGTGCCAGCAGCTTGGGACAGGGGGCTACGAATGAGCAGTTCTTC. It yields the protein CASSLGQGATNEQFF.